This T cell receptor beta chain was found in a study of blood T cell repertoires in COVID-19. Study background: Collection of acute and convalescent COVID-19 samples took place in the United States, Italy and Spain. From T cells, B-cell-depleted T cells, or PBMCs came the material, which was cDNA or gDNA.

Original processing methods: Reference gene primer amplification gave nucleated cell count estimates. The repertoire was sequenced with immunoSEQ multiplex PCR; TCRdb's copy has only in-frame clones and lacks some. D and trimming were read from the DNA, whereas the V and J calls and clone size are those reported in that table. The sample has about 270,000 clones; more than 70% are singletons. Trimming cost V 6 bases and J 2 bases; bases outside gene matches: 7. There are 17 residues in the CDR3. Germline-derived CDR1 and CDR2 are WSHSY and SAAADI. The chain couples TRBV10-2 to TRBJ2-6, with TRBD1 matching 10 bases. This receptor was obtained from an older man with acute or convalescent COVID-19. The sequenced sample was peripheral blood. Here the CDR3 DNA reads TGCGCCAGCAGCGGGACAGGGGCTGTTGCTGGGGCCAACGTCCTGACTTTC. Translation: CASSGTGAVAGANVLTF.